Presented here are 7 T cell receptor beta chains from one specimen sequenced in a study of regulatory T cells in long-lasting Graves disease. Combining iRepertoire HTBI primers with Arm-PCR of CDR3 regions, the authors built TCR beta libraries. In TCRdb, the multiplex PCR reads were re-called with MiXCR into one record per CDR3 protein. The top ten hold around 13% of the sample, which has about half a million distinct CDR3 sequences, approximately 22% seen once. Time point: persistent/refractory GD, antithyroid drugs over 5 years with positive TRAb. The TCR library was made from RNA extracted from PBMCs. This material consisted of peripheral blood mononuclear cells (PBMCs), taken when the disease was refractory, from a patient treated with antithyroid drugs. The source is a female donor with Graves disease.

V usage is TRBV5-1 and J usage is TRBJ1-2; weak D call: TRBD1 (5 bases). The V end was cut by 0 bases, the J end by 6 bases, with 9 bases between. The CDR3 is 13 amino acids. The germline gives CDR1 SGHRS, CDR2 YFSETQ. CDR3 loop: CASSLAVGDGYTF. CDR3 coding DNA: TGCGCCAGCAGCTTGGCGGTAGGGGATGGCTACACCTTC.

This clonotype was counted ten times or more. The chain links TRBV28 to TRBJ2-7; no firm D call. Germline CDR1 is MDHEN and CDR2 is SYDVKM. The CDR3 contains 16 residues. V shed 0 bases and J shed 3 bases, with 15 bases lying between them. The CDR3 spells CASSLWDRSNYYEQYF. The CDR3 DNA reads as TGTGCCAGCAGTTTATGGGACCGCTCCAACTACTACGAGCAGTACTTC.

This clonotype has ten or more counts. This rearrangement joins TRBV12-5 to TRBJ1-4; D gene ambiguous. Germline V lookup: CDR1 LGHNT, CDR2 FRNRAP. The CDR3 is 14 residues long. Trimming took off 6 bases at V and 6 bases at J, with 14 bases between the two ends. Written as DNA, the CDR3 is TGTGCTAGTGGCTCGACAAGAAAGGATGAAAAACTGTTTTTT. This translates into CASGSTRKDEKLFF.

This CDR3 is CASSLAGKWDNQPQHF. The CDR3 DNA reads TGTGCCAGCAGCTTAGCAGGGAAGTGGGACAATCAGCCCCAGCATTTT. The chain has TRBV7-9 and TRBJ1-5; no definite D call. The V gene lost 0 bases and the J gene lost 3 bases, with 12 bases spanning the gap. In germline, CDR1 is SEHNR, CDR2 FQNEAQ (reference sequence). The CDR3 totals 16 residues.

In the case of this clonotype: With a much larger clone just one base away, this may be a read error. The J gene is TRBJ1-2, the V gene TRBV6-2 or TRBV6-3; D is unclear. CDR3 size: 14 residues. CDR1 is MNHEY and CDR2 is SVGEGT in the germline V gene. The DNA of the CDR3 is TGTGCCAGCAGTCCCCGCTGGGGTAACTATGGCTACGCCTTC. Its protein product is CASSPRWGNYGYAF.

This chain joins TRBV19 and TRBJ1-6; D is undetermined. The CDR3 consists of 15 residues. Germline V CDR1 and CDR2: LNHDA, SQIVND (reference sequence). The V and J ends lost 3 bases and 4 bases respectively, with 10 bases between them. CDR3 bases: TGTGCCAGTAGTATCGAGGGCGGGTATAATTCACCCCTCCACTTT. Residues: CASSIEGGYNSPLHF.

The chain recombines TRBV19 with TRBJ2-5; 7 positions agree with TRBD1. The trim removed 5 bases at V and 2 bases at J, leaving 8 bases unmatched. The CDR3 contains 15 residues. Germline V CDR1 and CDR2: LNHDA, SQIVND (reference sequence). In nucleotides, the CDR3 is TGTGCCAGTAGTCCTTTACCGGGACAGCAAGAGACCCAGTACTTC. It translates to CASSPLPGQQETQYF.